This T cell receptor (beta chain) was identified during a study of control samples from healthy donors and cancer patients. The table came from immunoSEQ multiplex PCR; TCRdb's copy has only in-frame clones and leaves some out. Of about 140,000 clones in the sample, 75% to 95% are singletons; the top ten hold 3% to 3.5%. The specimen was blood. The clonotype originates from a man aged 25-45 years in good health.

The CDR3 spells CASSSGLTNYGYTF. The CDR3, as DNA: TGTGCCAGCAGCTCGGGCCTTACTAACTATGGCTACACCTTC. V and J are TRBV5-6 and TRBJ1-2; D call uncertain. This CDR3 comprises 14 residues. Germline CDR1 reads SGHDT; CDR2 reads YYEEEE. The V end was cut by 3 bases, the J end by 0 bases, with 9 bases between.